These 31 T cell receptor beta chains originate from one sample sequenced in a study of shared clonotypes between healthy human individuals. Generated by immunoSEQ multiplex PCR, the TCRdb table keeps only in-frame clones and is missing some. The sample records more than 1.2 million clones, approximately 98.5% being singletons. What was sequenced was naive CD4+ T cells sorted from blood. Specified subset: CD45RA+ positively selected. Receptors originate from a man aged 25 to 45 in good health.

The rearrangement joins TRBV2 to TRBJ2-2; D not certain. CDR3 size: 13 residues. Deletions cut 6 bases from V and 5 bases from J, with 10 bases between. CDR1 and CDR2 (germline): SNHLY, FYNNEI. CDR3 DNA sequence: TGTGCCAGCAGGCCGTTCGAAACCGGGGAGCTGTTTTTT. Its protein is CASRPFETGELFF.

This chain connects TRBV6-6 to TRBJ1-1; D is ambiguous. The CDR3 totals 14 residues. Trimming took 7 bases from V and 3 from J, leaving 15 bases between them. Germline V gene lookup returns CDR1 MNHNY and CDR2 SVGAGI (reference sequence). As DNA, the CDR3 is TGTGCCAGCACCCGGGGTGGTGGGGACACTGAAGCTTTCTTT. It codes for CASTRGGGDTEAFF.

The V call is TRBV10-3, the J call TRBJ2-5, with D unresolved. Germline CDR1 and CDR2: ENHRY and SYGVKD. V gave up 8 bases and J gave up 3 bases, with 13 bases separating them. The CDR3 runs to 13 residues. The CDR3 region has the DNA TGTGCCATCCGAGCAGCAAGAGAAGAGACCCAGTACTTC. Its protein product is CAIRAAREETQYF.

This chain connects TRBV19 to TRBJ1-1, with D uncertain. Germline V CDR1 and CDR2: LNHDA, SQIVND (reference sequence). V was clipped by 3 bases and J by 5 bases, with 10 bases between them. The CDR3 spans 13 residues. DNA for the CDR3: TGTGCCAGTAGTATCATTAGGGAAACTGAAGCTTTCTTT. Its protein product is CASSIIRETEAFF. Based on the CDR3 plus reference TRBV19 and TRBJ1-1, the full variable domain is DGGITQSPKYLFRKEGQNVTLSCEQNLNHDAMYWYRQDPGQGLRLIYYSQIVNDFQKGDIAEGYSVSREKKESFPLTVTSAQKNPTAFYLCASSIIRETEAFFGQGTRLTVV.

The chain uses TRBV5-1 and TRBJ2-3; 8 nucleotides match TRBD1. CDR3 length: 15 residues. V was pared by 0 bases and J by 2 bases, with 2 bases of the junction left unmatched. Germline values: CDR1 SGHRS, CDR2 YFSETQ. The CDR3 region has the DNA TGCGCCAGCAGCTTGGCGGGACAGGCCACAGATACGCAGTATTTT. This translates into CASSLAGQATDTQYF.

In the case of this clone: The same CDR3 can be traced to other DNA sequences in this sample. The genes are TRBV7-2 and TRBJ2-3; TRBD1 aligns across 9 bases. CDR3 length: 14 residues. The V and J ends lost 4 bases and 3 bases, in that order; junction bases with no gene match: 2. CDR1 and CDR2 (germline): SGHTA, FQGNSA. The CDR3 DNA is TGTGCCAGCAGCTCGGACAGGGGAACAGATACGCAGTATTTT. This translates into CASSSDRGTDTQYF.

The gene calls are TRBV5-1 and TRBJ2-1; 12 bases align to TRBD2. V shed 3 bases, J shed 6 bases, and the junction held 10 bases outside the gene matches. Germline V gives CDR1 SGHRS, CDR2 YFSETQ. There are 17 residues in the CDR3. CDR3 sequence: CASSSPGLAGNVNEQFF. The CDR3 coding sequence is TGCGCCAGCAGCTCCCCAGGACTAGCGGGAAATGTCAATGAGCAGTTCTTC. Variable domain in full (rest from reference TRBV5-1 and TRBJ2-1): KAGVTQTPRYLIKTRGQQVTLSCSPISGHRSVSWYQQTPGQGLQFLFEYFSETQRNKGNFPGRFSGRQFSNSRSEMNVSTLELGDSALYLCASSSPGLAGNVNEQFFGPGTRLTVL.

The chain links TRBV5-1 to TRBJ1-5; 7 positions agree with TRBD1. Germline CDR1 SGHRS, CDR2 YFSETQ. The V segment lost 4 bases and the J segment 0 bases; nucleotides outside the gene matches: 13. The CDR3 sequence is 18 residues long. This chain's CDR3 is CASSHYPAGTDSNQPQHF. For the CDR3, the DNA is TGCGCCAGCAGCCATTATCCCGCTGGGACAGATAGCAATCAGCCCCAGCATTTT.

The V and J genes are TRBV19 and TRBJ2-1; D perhaps matches TRBD1 (5 bases). With 7 bases removed from V and 2 bases from J, the gap between germline ends came to 6 bases. CDR1 and CDR2 from the germline V gene are LNHDA and SQIVND (reference sequence). This CDR3 has 12 residues. CDR3 region: CASKDTYNEQFF. CDR3 coding DNA: TGTGCCAGTAAGGACACCTACAATGAGCAGTTCTTC.

The chain carries TRBV5-6 and TRBJ2-3, with D unclear. Looked up from germline, CDR1 is SGHDT and CDR2 is YYEEEE. Between the trimmed V and J ends, which lost 0 bases and 5 bases, there was a span of 4 bases. The CDR3 has 12 residues. The CDR3: CASSLDRDTQYF. In DNA form, the CDR3 reads TGTGCCAGCAGCTTGGATCGAGATACGCAGTATTTT.

The J gene is TRBJ1-5, the V gene TRBV23-1; D gene ambiguous. TRBV23-1 belongs to the ORF category, with a function that is uncertain. Trimming shortened V by 2 bases and J by 6 bases, and 23 bases separated the two germline ends. The length of the CDR3 is 18 residues. CDR3 in amino acids: CASSQPTYQTPRCQPQHF. CDR3 sequence (DNA): TGCGCCAGCAGTCAACCCACGTACCAGACCCCGCGATGTCAGCCCCAGCATTTT.

V and J are TRBV5-8 and TRBJ2-2; perhaps TRBD2 as D (5 bases). The CDR3 contains 12 residues. V dropped 4 bases and J dropped 7 bases, with 8 bases sitting between them. Per germline, CDR1 SGHTS and CDR2 YDEGEE. Written as DNA, the CDR3 is TGTGCCAGCAGCAAGACTAACGGGGAGCTGTTTTTT. Translating gives CASSKTNGELFF.

The gene calls are TRBV28 and TRBJ2-7; D is perhaps TRBD2 (6 bases). Trimming left V 4 bases short and J 4 bases short, with 17 bases between. The CDR3 runs 15 residues. The germline gives CDR1 MDHEN, CDR2 SYDVKM. CDR3 DNA: TGTGCCAGCAGTTCCATGGAGGGAGTAGGATACGAGCAGTACTTC. It codes for CASSSMEGVGYEQYF.

This sequence joins TRBV27 and TRBJ1-5, with D perhaps TRBD1 (6 bases). CDR1 and CDR2 (germline): MNHEY, SMNVEV (reference sequence). Trimming cost V 6 bases and J 4 bases, with 16 bases left between them. The CDR3 is 15 amino acids. The CDR3 region has the DNA TGTGCCAGCAGCCCCGGACAGATCCAAAATCAGCCCCAGCATTTT. This translates into CASSPGQIQNQPQHF.

The rearrangement links TRBV27 to TRBJ2-5; D gene ambiguous. Trimming shortened V by 1 base and J by 6 bases, and 15 bases separated the two germline ends. The CDR3 consists of 15 residues. The germline V gene encodes CDR1 MNHEY and CDR2 SMNVEV (reference sequence). CDR3 in amino acids: CASSLLGKDGQTQYF. The CDR3 DNA sequence: TGTGCCAGCAGTTTATTGGGTAAAGACGGTCAGACCCAGTACTTC.

The V and J genes are TRBV7-8 and TRBJ2-5, with TRBD2 matching 10 bases. Germline trimming cut 6 bases from V and 7 bases from J; bases unmatched to any gene: 5. CDR1 and CDR2 from the germline V gene are SGHVS and FQNEAQ. The CDR3 runs to 13 residues. The CDR3 is CASRSGRAGTQYF. CDR3 nucleotide sequence: TGTGCCAGCAGGAGCGGGAGGGCCGGGACCCAGTACTTC.

This sequence joins TRBV28 and TRBJ2-1, with TRBD2 matching over 8 bases. Germline V CDR1 and CDR2: MDHEN, SYDVKM. The CDR3 sequence is 15 residues long. V shed 5 bases, J shed 3 bases, and the junction held 6 bases outside the gene matches. CDR3 sequence reads: CASSPTSGYYNEQFF. In DNA, the CDR3 is TGTGCCAGCAGTCCAACTAGCGGTTACTACAATGAGCAGTTCTTC.

This clone is a singleton in its sample. Other DNA variants within this sample encode the same CDR3. The V and J genes are TRBV6-6 and TRBJ2-1, with D perhaps matching TRBD2 (6 bases). Germline V gene sequence: CDR1 MNHNY, CDR2 SVGAGI (reference sequence). Trimming removed 2 bases from V and 2 bases from J, with 10 bases in between. This CDR3 has 15 amino acids. As DNA, the CDR3 is TGTGCCAGCAGTTACGGTGGCGGGGCCTACAATGAGCAGTTCTTC. It is translated as CASSYGGGAYNEQFF.

This clone was counted a single time. The chain links TRBV5-5 to TRBJ2-7; D perhaps matches TRBD2 (6 bases). Germline V gene sequence: CDR1 SGHKS, CDR2 YYEKEE (reference sequence). CDR3 length: 14 residues. Trimming took off 0 bases at V and 7 bases at J, with 14 bases between the two ends. This CDR3 is CASSLGPGVGEQYF. The CDR3 DNA reads as TGTGCCAGCAGCTTGGGTCCGGGGGTGGGAGAGCAGTACTTC.

The rearrangement joins TRBV5-1 to TRBJ2-1; possible D gene TRBD1, 6 bases. V lost 0 bases and J lost 8, with 15 bases in between. The germline V gene has CDR1 SGHRS and CDR2 YFSETQ. The CDR3 has 15 amino acids. DNA for the CDR3: TGCGCCAGCAGCTTGGTTGGGGGACAATTGGATGAGCAGTTCTTC. It yields the protein CASSLVGGQLDEQFF. The whole variable domain, filled in from reference TRBV5-1 and TRBJ2-1, reads KAGVTQTPRYLIKTRGQQVTLSCSPISGHRSVSWYQQTPGQGLQFLFEYFSETQRNKGNFPGRFSGRQFSNSRSEMNVSTLELGDSALYLCASSLVGGQLDEQFFGPGTRLTVL.

The V gene is TRBV7-9, the J gene TRBJ2-5; 15 positions match TRBD2. This CDR3 is built from 17 residues. The V gene's germline CDR1 is SEHNR and CDR2 FQNEAQ (reference sequence). The V and J ends lost 1 base and 1 base, in that order; junction bases with no gene match: 1. CDR3 DNA: TGTGCCAGCAGCTTAGGGGGACTAGCGGGAGGCCAAGAGACCCAGTACTTC. Its protein product is CASSLGGLAGGQETQYF.

For this clone: A read error may account for a junction end that differs from germline. Other DNA sequences in the same sample also yield this CDR3. The rearrangement uses TRBV18 and TRBJ1-4; TRBD1 is a possible D gene (5 bases). Germline CDR1 KGHSH, CDR2 LQKENI. The CDR3 contains 14 residues. CDR3 in amino acids: CASSRGATNEKLFF. In DNA, the CDR3 is TGTGCCAGCTCACGGGGCGCTACGAATGAAAAGCTGTTTTTT.

The genes are TRBV16 and TRBJ2-1; D might be TRBD2 (7 bases). CDR3 length equals 14 residues. Per germline, CDR1 KGHSY and CDR2 FQNENV. V was pared by 2 bases and J by 8 bases, with 13 bases between. This CDR3 is CASSQLGGGDEQFF. The DNA for the CDR3 is TGTGCCAGCAGCCAACTTGGCGGGGGCGATGAGCAGTTCTTC.

This rearrangement joins TRBV7-8 to TRBJ2-7, with 11 positions matching TRBD2. The CDR3 is made up of 15 amino acids. The ends lost 5 bases at V and 0 bases at J; junction bases unmatched: 3. The V gene's germline CDR1 is SGHVS and CDR2 FQNEAQ. CDR3: CASSPTSGSSYEQYF. In DNA, the CDR3 is TGTGCCAGCAGCCCTACTAGCGGGAGCTCCTACGAGCAGTACTTC. Together with reference TRBV7-8 and TRBJ2-7, the CDR3 gives the full variable domain: GAGVSQSPRYKVAKRGQDVALRCDPISGHVSLFWYQQALGQGPEFLTYFQNEAQLDKSGLPSDRFFAERPEGSVSTLKIQRTQQEDSAVYLCASSPTSGSSYEQYFGPGTRLTVT.

The chain employs TRBV5-6 and TRBJ1-2; maybe TRBD1 (5 bases). Trimming pared 0 bases from V and 4 bases from J, leaving 10 bases between. This CDR3 comprises 14 residues. CDR1 SGHDT and CDR2 YYEEEE come from the germline V gene. The CDR3 loop reads CASSLEAGTYGYTF. Written as DNA, the CDR3 is TGTGCCAGCAGCTTGGAGGCGGGGACCTATGGCTACACCTTC.

The chain couples TRBV6-6 to TRBJ2-2, with 9 bases identical to TRBD1. CDR1 is MNHNY and CDR2 is SVGAGI in the germline V gene (reference sequence). The V segment lost 7 bases and the J segment 4 bases; nucleotides outside the gene matches: 7. The CDR3 consists of 15 residues. The CDR3 sequence is CASTHRGRGTGELFF. CDR3 nucleotides: TGTGCCAGCACCCACAGGGGGCGCGGCACCGGGGAGCTGTTTTTT.

V gene TRBV6-5 combines with J gene TRBJ1-5; D not certain. The CDR3 is 15 amino acids. V gave up 2 bases and J gave up 0 bases, with 8 bases separating them. Germline-derived CDR1 and CDR2 are MNHEY and SVGAGI. The CDR3 sequence: CASSYGPDSNQPQHF. The CDR3 nucleotides read TGTGCCAGCAGTTACGGGCCGGATAGCAATCAGCCCCAGCATTTT.

This chain joins TRBV7-3 and TRBJ2-1; 10 nucleotides line up with TRBD1. The CDR3 totals 15 residues. Germline V gene lookup returns CDR1 SGHTA and CDR2 FQGTGA. The V segment lost 2 bases and the J segment 6 bases; nucleotides outside the gene matches: 4. CDR3: CASSLGGQGPNEQFF. DNA of the CDR3: TGTGCCAGCAGCTTAGGGGGACAGGGGCCCAATGAGCAGTTCTTC.

To note about this clone: The sample holds other DNA sequences that translate to the same CDR3. The chain uses TRBV6-5 and TRBJ2-7; possible D gene TRBD2, 5 bases. Germline assignment: CDR1 MNHEY and CDR2 SVGAGI. The CDR3 extends over 13 amino acids. Between the trimmed V and J ends, which lost 2 bases and 1 base, there was a span of 6 bases. The CDR3 nucleotides are TGTGCCAGCAGTTACGGAGGTTCCTACGAGCAGTACTTC. This encodes CASSYGGSYEQYF.

The chain joins TRBV27 to TRBJ1-5, with D perhaps matching TRBD1 (5 bases). Germline-derived CDR1 and CDR2 are MNHEY and SMNVEV (reference sequence). CDR3 length: 13 residues. V lost 4 bases to trimming and J lost 1 base, with 5 bases between them. CDR3 DNA: TGTGCCAGCAGTTCAGGGAGCAATCAGCCCCAGCATTTT. Residues: CASSSGSNQPQHF.

V usage is TRBV7-2 and J usage is TRBJ2-3; TRBD2 aligns across 10 bases. The CDR3 consists of 15 residues. The germline V gene encodes CDR1 SGHTA and CDR2 FQGNSA. Unmatched junction bases numbered 10, after V lost 5 bases and J lost 8 bases. CDR3 in DNA: TGTGCCAGCAGCCCCCAAGGCCCTAGCGGGAGTACGCAGTATTTT. As protein: CASSPQGPSGSTQYF.